This T cell receptor (beta chain) was identified in a study of CD8 T cells in ankylosing spondylitis. CDR3 length: 14 amino acids. Germline CDR1 is SGDLS and CDR2 is YYNGEE. The V end was cut by 2 bases, the J end by 2 bases, with 11 bases between. Study-wide results and limits: The clones that were linked to disease were reported to be significantly enriched in matched synovial fluid samples from ankylosing spondylitis patients. Certain motif variants had earlier been reported in reactive arthritis synovial fluid and blood.

TCRdb reprocessed the 5' RACE reads via MiXCR and lists one record per CDR3 protein. In the table there are about 39,000 distinct CDR3 sequences, under 5% of which are singletons. This clonotype has ten or more counts. What it recognizes is unknown. The TCR was taken from a female donor with ankylosing spondylitis or in good health (not recorded which). The chain employs TRBV9 and TRBJ2-7; D is unresolved. Sequencing was carried out using blood, either unsorted or a sorted T cell fraction (not recorded which). CDR3 region: CASSVNPTTYEQYF. The CDR3 nucleotides read TGTGCCAGCAGCGTCAACCCTACCACCTACGAGCAGTACTTC.